This TCR beta chain is from a study of T-cell reconstitution after alpha-beta-depleted transplantation in children. TCRbeta library preparation incorporated unique molecular identifiers. MiXCR was run by TCRdb on the PCR reads, yielding one entry per CDR3 protein. The sample holds hundreds of thousands of distinct CDR3 sequences; approximately 9% are singletons and the top ten take approximately 5.9%. The CDR3 consists of 14 residues. Note on this clonotype: A much more abundant neighbour one base away suggests this may be a read error.

This sequence was found in a human donor who donated a stem cell graft to a child with acute lymphoblastic leukemia. Source: PBMCs from the stem cell graft donor, taken from the stem cell graft. The chain links TRBV12-3 or TRBV12-4 to TRBJ1-1, with D perhaps matching TRBD1 (5 bases). CDR3 amino acids: CASSFGQGDTEPFF. The DNA for the CDR3 is TGTGCCAGCAGTTTCGGGCAGGGAGACACTGAACCTTTCTTT.